This TCR beta chain was found in a study of vaccination and CD4 T cells after COVID-19. Turning to the study itself: Post-COVID draws followed diagnosis by a median about 100 days (range 35 to 161). Overlapping spike peptides served as the stimulus for the cells. These peptides came from SARS-CoV-2 and from the common cold coronaviruses HCoV-NL63, HCoV-OC43 and HCoV-229E.

The treatment: approximately 9-day PBMC culture with coronavirus spike peptide pools or control peptides (ViraFEST assay). Antigen-specific T cells were expanded with peptide pools by ViraFEST, and TCRs were then sequenced. It was on days 3 and 7 that half the medium was replaced with fresh IL-2 medium. This clonotype was picked up a small number of times. Antigen unknown. An Oncomine TCR Beta short-read assay was used to sequence the DNA from cultured CD4+ T cells. Each CDR3 protein gets one entry after TCRdb re-called the PCR reads with MiXCR. The table has some 14,000 distinct CDR3 sequences, approximately 57% seen once. This CDR3 spans 13 amino acids. The ends were cut back, 8 bases at V and 5 bases at J, with 12 bases in the middle. CDR1 is KGHDR and CDR2 is SFDVKD in the germline V gene.

The V and J genes are TRBV24-1 and TRBJ1-5; D may be TRBD1 (6 bases). The sequence was collected from a human donor who had recovered from COVID-19. Sequencing input: CD4+ T cells from blood, cultured in vitro. CDR3 region: CATKPQGYQPQHF. CDR3 bases: TGTGCCACCAAACCACAGGGTTATCAGCCCCAGCATTTT.